A single sample is the source of the 9 T cell receptor beta chains below, sequenced in a study of PD-1 blockade in classical Hodgkin lymphoma. Using immunoSEQ multiplex PCR, the repertoire was profiled, and TCRdb retains in-frame clones only, with some absent. The top ten hold more than 0.45% of the sample, which has 20,000 to 30,000 clones, about 89% seen once. As to time point: newly diagnosed, previously untreated cHL patient sample. Magnetic negative selection was used to purify CD4+ T cells from PBMCs that had been thawed. Sequenced: CD4+ T cells from blood. These receptors were collected from a human donor with classical Hodgkin lymphoma.

The chain employs TRBV19 and TRBJ2-1; TRBD2 matches 12 bases. V shed 7 bases, J shed 9 bases, and the junction held 10 bases outside the gene matches. This CDR3 contains 15 residues. CDR1 LNHDA and CDR2 SQIVND come from the germline V gene (reference sequence). The CDR3 nucleotides are TGTGCCAGTACGACTAGCGGGGGCCGCTCGGGTGAGCAGTTCTTC. It translates to CASTTSGGRSGEQFF.

This clone has only one observation. J is TRBJ2-5 and V is TRBV25-1, with D maybe TRBD1 (5 bases). CDR3 size: 13 residues. Per germline, CDR1 MGHDK and CDR2 SYGVNS. CDR3 sequence: CATEDTFQETQYF. Written as DNA, the CDR3 is TGTGCTACCGAGGACACCTTCCAAGAGACCCAGTACTTC.

The chain employs TRBV2 and TRBJ2-5; 10 bases align to TRBD1. The V gene end was trimmed by 5 bases and the J gene end by 5 bases; junction bases not matched to a gene: 8. The length of the CDR3 is 15 residues. Germline loops: CDR1 SNHLY, CDR2 FYNNEI. The CDR3 sequence: CASSPLDRGMETQYF. Written as DNA, the CDR3 is TGTGCCAGCAGTCCCCTGGACAGGGGGATGGAGACCCAGTACTTC.

V and J are TRBV25-1 and TRBJ2-7, with 10 bases lining up with TRBD2. This CDR3 contains 14 residues. Germline lookup yields CDR1 MGHDK and CDR2 SYGVNS. Trimming took 7 bases from V and 1 from J; bases not matched to a gene: 4. Here the CDR3 reads CASNSGGNSYEQYF. CDR3 nucleotide sequence: TGTGCCAGCAATAGCGGGGGGAATTCCTACGAGCAGTACTTC.

The genes are TRBV10-2 and TRBJ2-7, with a tentative D call TRBD2 (5 bases). Trimming removed 8 bases at V and 3 bases at J, with 14 bases between. CDR3 length: 13 amino acids. From germline, CDR1 is WSHSY and CDR2 SAAADI. CDR3: CASSPGEGYEQYF. For the CDR3, the DNA is TGCGCCAGCTCTCCCGGCGAGGGCTACGAGCAGTACTTC.

The rearrangement uses TRBV5-1 and TRBJ2-7; 7 bases are shared with TRBD2. From germline, CDR1 is SGHRS and CDR2 YFSETQ. CDR3 size: 14 residues. Losses at the gene ends were 0 bases for V and 0 bases for J; bases not matched to a gene: 0. The CDR3 here is CASSLAGGSYEQYF. The DNA of the CDR3 is TGCGCCAGCAGCTTGGCGGGGGGCTCCTACGAGCAGTACTTC. The full variable domain, with the rest looked up from reference TRBV5-1 and TRBJ2-7, is KAGVTQTPRYLIKTRGQQVTLSCSPISGHRSVSWYQQTPGQGLQFLFEYFSETQRNKGNFPGRFSGRQFSNSRSEMNVSTLELGDSALYLCASSLAGGSYEQYFGPGTRLTVT.

The chain has TRBV11-2 and TRBJ2-1, with 10 bases matching TRBD1. The CDR3 loop spans 16 amino acids. The germline CDR1 and CDR2 sequences are SGHAT and FQNNGV. The trim removed 3 bases at V and 4 bases at J, leaving 6 bases unmatched. The CDR3 sequence is CASSLAGTGVYNEQFF. The CDR3 coding sequence is TGTGCCAGCAGCTTGGCCGGGACAGGGGTATACAATGAGCAGTTCTTC.

The chain is built from TRBV7-2 and TRBJ2-5, with TRBD2 matching over 12 bases. V dropped 5 bases and J dropped 5; count of bases not matched to a gene: 6. CDR1 and CDR2 (germline): SGHTA, FQGNSA. The CDR3 runs to 15 residues. The CDR3 reads CASSLRLAGVETQYF. The DNA of the CDR3 is TGTGCCAGCAGCCTTCGACTAGCGGGGGTGGAGACCCAGTACTTC.

This CDR3 reads CASSHGMGMNTEAFF. CDR3 nucleotides: TGTGCCAGCAGCCACGGGATGGGCATGAACACTGAAGCTTTCTTT. This chain joins TRBV7-6 and TRBJ1-1; D is unclear. The CDR3 runs to 15 residues. V was shortened by 5 bases and J by 0 bases, with 13 bases between the two germline ends. Germline V gene lookup returns CDR1 SGHVS and CDR2 FNYEAQ.